This T cell receptor (beta chain) stems from a study of monozygotic twins with inflammatory bowel disease. General observations from the study: With inverse Simpson as the measure, TCRbeta diversity was lower in IBD patients than in healthy co-twins. No discrimination was achieved between different T cell subtypes.

Someone took an approximately 2.5 ml blood sample from each of the donors. The template switching step added UMIs that contained a 6-nucleotide sample barcode. Each CDR3 protein gets one entry in TCRdb, which reprocessed the 5' RACE reads and gives no DNA. This sample's table reports over 110,000 distinct CDR3 sequences. CDR1 and CDR2 from the germline V gene are SGHVS and FNYEAQ. The CDR3 length is 14 residues. As for this clonotype: The antigen is unknown.

The specimen was blood. This TCR was sampled from a human donor with ulcerative colitis or Crohn's disease, or a healthy co-twin of an affected twin (not recorded which). The chain joins TRBV7-6 to TRBJ2-7; TCRdb returns TRBD1, unconfirmable since there is no DNA. This CDR3 reads CASSPRQGTYEQYF. The full variable domain, its missing parts supplied by reference TRBV7-6 and TRBJ2-7, is GAGVSQSPRYKVTKRGQDVALRCDPISGHVSLYWYRQALGQGPEFLTYFNYEAQQDKSGLPNDRFSAERPEGSISTLTIQRTEQRDSAMYRCASSPRQGTYEQYFGPGTRLTVT.